The 2 T cell receptor beta chains presented below share a single source sample, sequenced in a study of T cell repertoires in cytomegalovirus infection. From the reads, TCRdb called clonotypes with MiXCR, one entry per CDR3 protein. The sample has around 300,000 distinct CDR3 sequences, approximately 9.5% seen once. Sequenced sample: PBMCs. These receptors came from a human donor in good health (CMV status not recorded). Some clones in this sample may be carry-over from other donors' samples.

The rearrangement uses TRBV12-3 or TRBV12-4 and TRBJ1-2; no reliable D call. This CDR3 spans 14 amino acids. The germline V and J ends were trimmed by 5 bases and 4 bases, with 14 bases remaining between them. The CDR3 loop is CASSGFGVCYGYTF. Here the CDR3 DNA reads TGTGCCAGCAGTGGATTCGGGGTCTGCTATGGCTACACCTTC.

CDR3 nucleotides: TGTGCCAGTACTCGACTAGAAAAAGACCGGGATACGCAGTATTTT. It is translated as CASTRLEKDRDTQYF. The rearrangement uses TRBV7-9 and TRBJ2-3, with D perhaps TRBD2 (6 bases). Trimming removed 9 bases from V and 6 bases from J, with 22 bases in between. This CDR3 region has 15 residues. Germline CDR1 reads SEHNR; CDR2 reads FQNEAQ (reference sequence).